This T cell receptor beta chain comes out of a study of blood T cell repertoires in COVID-19 (dated by TCRdb to the early 2020s). In terms of the full investigation: Samples covering the acute and convalescent phases of COVID-19 were provided by collaborators in the United States, Italy and Spain. The dataset comprised deeply sampled blood TCRbeta repertoires from subjects exposed to, actively infected with, or recovered from COVID-19. Samples were obtained from the ongoing ImmuneRACE study (first 160 participants) and from about 1,300 subjects provided by 6 global collaborators. Where available, HLA class I and class II types were taken from metadata supplied by the sample provider and were not determined by assay-based typing. The repertoires were released in a freely available public database meant as a resource for research on the immune response to SARS-CoV-2. A de-identified subject ID, COVID-19 status, age in years and sex were almost always included in the sample metadata. The prospective study material was composed of cDNA or gDNA derived from T cells, B-cell-depleted T cells, or PBMCs. The investigation overall reported the following: The amount of clinical and demographic metadata varied by source and participant and was provided uncurated.

Whole blood was collected in K2EDTA tubes by collaborating institutions according to the institutions' own protocols. Collaborator samples were shipped for TCRbeta analysis as frozen whole blood, isolated PBMCs, or DNA extracted from either sample type. Worth noting for this clone: The target of this receptor is not known. Base quality data are lacking; no much larger clone is found one base away.

The CDR3 holds 14 amino acids from the cysteine to the phenylalanine. The only DNA kept is the CDR3, 42 bases in frame from the first base. According to the germline V gene, CDR1 reads SGHTA and CDR2 reads FQGNSA. V was cut back by 6 bases and J by 1 base, leaving a gap of 10 bases between them. TCRbeta CDR3 regions were amplified from genomic DNA by means of the immunoSEQ Assay, a bias-controlled multiplex PCR. Per the original workflow: Within the assay, amplification of reference gene primers was used to estimate how many nucleated cells each sample contained. Sequence reads were collapsed and filtered to measure the absolute abundance of every unique TCRbeta CDR3 rearrangement. For each sample, productive Simpson clonality was calculated by taking the square root of Simpson's diversity index across productive rearrangements. This immuneACCESS table, as held by TCRdb, lists in-frame sequences with V and J called but not all clones. Of the missing ones, under half trace to an unresolved V gene in checked studies; the others have no known cause. Clone size and V and J calls were adopted from that table, with D and trimming inferred from the DNA. The sample table shows tens of thousands of clones, and 85% to 90% are seen once. The top ten clonotypes cover roughly 3.2% of the sample.

The sample taken for sequencing was peripheral blood. The sequence came from a man aged 50-60 years with active COVID-19. The chain is encoded by TRBV7-2 joined to TRBJ1-5; possibly the D gene is TRBD1, per 6 matching bases. For the CDR3, the sequence is CASSWTASNQPQHF. The DNA sequence is given as TGTGCCAGCAGTTGGACAGCGAGCAATCAGCCCCAGCATTTT.